Described below is a single T cell receptor (beta chain) sequence and its context. Its antigen remains unidentified. A second about 7 to 11 cycle PCR used barcoded and J-beta primers. TCRdb re-analysed the 5' RACE reads in MiXCR, keeping a single row per CDR3 protein. The repertoire includes some 1.1 million distinct CDR3 sequences, roughly two fifths of them detected once, and roughly 13% sits in the top ten. Trimming left V 3 bases short and J 7 bases short, with 18 bases between. The CDR3 sequence is 16 residues long. Per the germline V gene, CDR1 is LGHNA and CDR2 is YSLEER. This entry is derived from a study of blood T cells in healthy people across ages. The study, taken as a whole, reports: More naive CD4+ cells and higher diversity marked long-lived donors relative to aged donors. Observed TCR beta diversity per million T cells went down as age went up. This fall followed a roughly linear course with age.

The people who gave samples were healthy Caucasians from Russia, aged roughly 6 to 100. Specimen: blood. This clonotype originated in a man younger than 30 in good health. The chain links TRBV4-3 to TRBJ1-4; TRBD1 might be the D (5 bases). The CDR3 region is CASSHEAGTGIEKLFF. CDR3 coding DNA: TGCGCCAGCAGCCACGAAGCGGGGACGGGTATTGAAAAACTGTTTTTT.